These 21 T cell receptor beta chains were all obtained from the same sample, sequenced in a study of T cell clusters in autoimmune cytopenias. Some 34,000 genome equivalents of blood DNA were amplified for TRB. TRB rearrangements were amplified by touch-down multiplex PCR with mixed TRB-A/B primers. TCRdb reanalyzed the multiplex PCR reads and collapses them to one entry per CDR3 protein, without DNA. Its table lists some 3,000 distinct CDR3 sequences. Sequencing used peripheral blood. These receptors all stem from a human donor with an autoimmune cytopenia or autoimmune hepatitis (not recorded which).

By frequency, this clonotype is medium-sized. The chain recombines TRBV10-3 with TRBJ1-2; TCRdb indicates TRBD1, and absent DNA this call remains unverified. CDR3 length: 14 residues. Germline V gives CDR1 ENHRY, CDR2 SYGVKD. The CDR3 sequence is CAISGDRGGLGYTF.

The chain uses TRBV5-4 and TRBJ2-1; TCRdb reports TRBD2, a call that lacks DNA to check it against. Germline lookup yields CDR1 SGHNT and CDR2 YYREEE (reference sequence). CDR3 length: 15 amino acids. The CDR3: CASSLDSGGLWEQFF.

Measured by frequency, this clonotype is medium-sized. This rearrangement joins TRBV6-1 to TRBJ2-1; TCRdb designates TRBD2, a call that cannot be tested without DNA. Germline lookup yields CDR1 MNHNS and CDR2 SASEGT. This CDR3 is 13 amino acids long. This CDR3 is CASRRLAGLEQFF.

In terms of frequency, this clonotype is medium-sized. This chain uses TRBV5-4 with TRBJ2-5. The V gene's germline CDR1 is SGHNT and CDR2 YYREEE (reference sequence). The length of the CDR3 is 15 residues. CDR3 residues: CASSRDPLYQETQYF.

By frequency, this clonotype registers medium-sized (0.01 to 0.1%). The chain recombines TRBV18 with TRBJ2-1. Germline CDR1 and CDR2: KGHSH and LQKENI. The CDR3 contains 13 residues. CDR3 residues: CASSPANLNEQFF.

According to its frequency, this clonotype is medium-sized. The rearrangement uses TRBV5-1 and TRBJ2-2; no DNA is available, so the TRBD2 call from TCRdb remains unchecked. There are 16 residues in the CDR3. In germline, CDR1 is SGHRS, CDR2 YFSETQ. CDR3: CASSLGGFTNTGELFF.

This chain connects TRBV20-1 to TRBJ2-3. Germline CDR1 DFQATT, CDR2 SNEGSKA (reference sequence). CDR3 length equals 13 residues. CDR3 region: CSARDSSTDTQYF.

This clonotype shows up as medium-sized by frequency. V usage is TRBV6-5 and J usage is TRBJ2-7; checking the TCRdb D call of TRBD1 is not possible without DNA. The length of the CDR3 is 14 residues. From germline, CDR1 is MNHEY and CDR2 SVGAGI. The CDR3 sequence is CASTMAGAQGEQYF.

Frequency places this clonotype as medium-sized. The chain combines TRBV6-5 with TRBJ1-3. This CDR3 has 17 residues. CDR1 is MNHEY and CDR2 is SVGAGI in the germline V gene. CDR3 amino acids: CASSYSGTQYSGNTIYF.

This chain links TRBV20-1 with TRBJ1-5; TCRdb designates TRBD1, a call that cannot be tested without DNA. The CDR3 spans 14 residues. Germline assignment: CDR1 DFQATT and CDR2 SNEGSKA (reference sequence). CDR3 in amino acids: CSAWTGAPNQPQHF.

The rearrangement links TRBV5-1 to TRBJ1-1. Germline V gene data show CDR1 as SGHRS and CDR2 as YFSETQ. CDR3 length: 14 residues. This CDR3 reads CASRPGNLNTEAFF.

In terms of frequency, this clonotype is medium-sized (0.01 to 0.1%). V is TRBV5-4 and J is TRBJ2-2; with no DNA, the TCRdb D assignment of TRBD2 cannot be verified. This CDR3 has 17 amino acids. The germline gives CDR1 SGHNT, CDR2 YYREEE (reference sequence). The CDR3 sequence: CASSLLPGLAITGELFF. The full variable domain, in which reference TRBV5-4 and TRBJ2-2 provide the parts outside the CDR3, is ETGVTQSPTHLIKTRGQQVTLRCSSQSGHNTVSWYQQALGQGPQFIFQYYREEENGRGNFPPRFSGLQFPNYSSELNVNALELDDSALYLCASSLLPGLAITGELFFGEGSRLTVL.

According to its frequency, this clonotype is medium-sized. The gene calls are TRBV10-2 and TRBJ1-2; TCRdb's D call, TRBD1, is unchecked because there is no DNA. Germline V gives CDR1 WSHSY, CDR2 SAAADI. This CDR3 contains 12 residues. The CDR3 protein is CASTPGDYGYTF.

According to its frequency, this clonotype is medium-sized. The rearrangement links TRBV24-1 to TRBJ2-3; TCRdb lists TRBD2, though no DNA is available to test this call. The germline V gene encodes CDR1 KGHDR and CDR2 SFDVKD. The CDR3 sequence is 16 residues long. The CDR3 sequence is CATSDRLAGDGDTQYF.

The gene calls are TRBV11-2 and TRBJ2-1; TCRdb picks TRBD2, but there is no DNA to check that call. The CDR3 runs to 15 residues. Germline V gene sequence: CDR1 SGHAT, CDR2 FQNNGV. The chain's CDR3 is CASSDTGTSGEEQFF.

Considering frequency, this clonotype is medium-sized. This chain links TRBV30 with TRBJ1-2; the D gene TCRdb calls, TRBD1, cannot be checked with no DNA. CDR1 and CDR2 from the germline V gene are GTSNPN and SVGIG (reference sequence). The CDR3 is made up of 15 amino acids. This CDR3 reads CAWTPWSGWNHGYTF.

This clonotype is labeled medium-sized based on frequency. The rearrangement links TRBV5-4 to TRBJ1-4; TCRdb names TRBD1, which stays unverified in the absence of DNA. This CDR3 has 15 amino acids. Germline V gene sequence: CDR1 SGHNT, CDR2 YYREEE (reference sequence). CDR3 region: CASTKNGGANEKLFF.

This clonotype shows up as medium-sized by frequency. The V gene is TRBV6-6, the J gene TRBJ2-7. This CDR3 is built from 14 residues. Germline V gene data show CDR1 as MNHNY and CDR2 as SVGAGI (reference sequence). CDR3 region: CASSYSGGSYEQYF.

CDR3 residues: CASTGTGHNEKLFF. The rearrangement links TRBV19 to TRBJ1-4. The CDR3 length is 14 residues. The V gene's germline CDR1 is LNHDA and CDR2 SQIVND (reference sequence).

Frequency places this clonotype as medium-sized. The chain links TRBV6-4 to TRBJ1-5; the D call of TRBD1 rests on TCRdb alone, since no DNA is present to check it. The CDR3 has 15 residues. Looked up from germline, CDR1 is MRHNA and CDR2 is SNTAGT. CDR3 region: CASSDPQGRNQPQHF.

Frequency places this clonotype as medium-sized. This rearrangement joins TRBV6-1 to TRBJ1-2; TCRdb's D gene call, TRBD1, goes unchecked for lack of DNA. The germline CDR1 and CDR2 sequences are MNHNS and SASEGT. This CDR3 has 13 amino acids. The CDR3 sequence: CASNPTGGFGYTF.